A selection of T cell receptor beta chains follows, all from one sample in a study of glioma-infiltrating T cells. In TCRdb, the multiplex PCR reads were re-called with MiXCR into one record per CDR3 protein. The sample shows about 140,000 distinct CDR3 sequences, more than 35% of them seen only once. The source material was glioma tissue, nonneoplastic brain tissue, or PBMCs (not recorded which). The origin of the receptors is a human donor with low-grade glioma or glioblastoma, undergoing nonglioma brain surgery, or in good health (not recorded which). Both conserved end residues are part of each CDR3. The D gene is left open where the match is weak. The size field is filled for only some rows; it gives once, few, many or a size class.

-	TRBV28	TRBJ1-1	many	14	TGTGCCAGCTCACTACAGGATCCGAACACTGAAGCTTTCTTT	CASSLQDPNTEAFF
TRBD1	TRBV12-3/TRBV12-4	TRBJ2-1	-	13	TGTGCCAGTACCGGGACAGGGCGGGATGAGCAGTTCTTC	CASTGTGRDEQFF
TRBD2	TRBV20-1	TRBJ2-5	-	15	TGCAGTGCAGTCCAGACTAGCGGGATAGGGAAGACCCAGTACTTC	CSAVQTSGIGKTQYF
-	TRBV11-1	TRBJ2-2	-	14	TGTGCCAGCAGCTTACCCTTAATTACCGGGGAGCTGTTTTTT	CASSLPLITGELFF
-	TRBV15	TRBJ2-1	many	14	TGTGCCACCAGCAGAGACGTAGGACACATTTCACAGTTCTTC	CATSRDVGHISQFF
-	TRBV15	TRBJ2-3	few	15	TGTGCCACCAGCAGAGACAGCCGTAGCACAGATACGCAGTATTTT	CATSRDSRSTDTQYF
-	TRBV6-1	TRBJ1-2	-	15	TGTGCCACCCTAGACGTCGCACGGACTATCTATGGCTACACCTTC	CATLDVARTIYGYTF
-	TRBV25-1	TRBJ2-7	-	12	TGTGCCAGCAGTGAAGGGGACCGCGCCCCGCGCTTC	CASSEGDRAPRF
TRBD2	TRBV28	TRBJ2-3	-	18	TGTGGCAGCAGTGTCACTAGCGGGAGGGTGACTAGCACAGATGCGCAGTATTTT	CGSSVTSGRVTSTDAQYF
-	TRBV28	TRBJ2-4	-	12	TGTGCCAGCAGTTCCCCCGGGAACATTCAGTACTTC	CASSSPGNIQYF
TRBD2	TRBV28	TRBJ2-1	many	15	TGTGCCAGCAGTTTCGACTGGGGCGGGAGCGATGAGCAGTTCTTC	CASSFDWGGSDEQFF
-	TRBV27	TRBJ2-5	many	14	TGTGCCAGCAGCGCGTTCGACAGCCAAGAGACCCAGTACTTC	CASSAFDSQETQYF
TRBD2	TRBV4-2	TRBJ2-7	-	15	TGTGCCAGCAGCCTAGAGCGGGCGGGAGGCTACGAGCAGTACTTC	CASSLERAGGYEQYF
-	TRBV20-1	TRBJ1-1	-	15	TGCAGTGCTAGAGATCGGGCCTTGCCAGACACTGAAGCTCTCTTT	CSARDRALPDTEALF
TRBD1	TRBV6-2/TRBV6-3	TRBJ2-7	-	16	TGTGCCAGCAGTTATTTCCGGGACAGAATTTCCTACGAGCAGTACTTC	CASSYFRDRISYEQYF